These 20 T cell receptor beta chains originate from one sample sequenced in a study of T cells in Graves' hyperthyroidism and ophthalmopathy. Researchers amplified the TCR beta CDR3 regions from RNA transcripts. A set of HTBI primers served as the primers for a first-round RT-PCR of the TCR CDR3. One entry per CDR3 protein, called by TCRdb with MiXCR from the multiplex PCR reads. The sample has roughly 93,000 distinct CDR3 sequences, roughly 39% seen once. The material sequenced was peripheral blood or thyroid tissue (not recorded which). These receptors were obtained from a woman aged 25 to 39 with Graves' hyperthyroidism.

This clonotype appeared once. The rearrangement joins TRBV5-1 to TRBJ1-2; D is possibly TRBD1 (6 bases). V lost 2 bases and J 5 bases, leaving 16 bases between the germline ends. The germline gives CDR1 SGHRS, CDR2 YFSETQ. The CDR3 loop spans 15 amino acids. CDR3 protein: CASSLPTGGPYGYTF. The DNA of the CDR3 is TGCGCCAGCAGCTTACCGACAGGCGGTCCTTATGGCTACACCTTC.

This clonotype occurred many times. The chain is built from TRBV5-1 and TRBJ2-5; perhaps TRBD2 as D (5 bases). Germline V gene sequence: CDR1 SGHRS, CDR2 YFSETQ. Trimming cost V 4 bases and J 0 bases, with 16 bases left between them. This CDR3 spans 16 amino acids. The CDR3: CASSPRSLAYQETQYF. The DNA of the CDR3 is TGCGCCAGCAGCCCCCGATCATTAGCGTACCAAGAGACCCAGTACTTC. Together with reference TRBV5-1 and TRBJ2-5, the CDR3 gives the full variable domain: KAGVTQTPRYLIKTRGQQVTLSCSPISGHRSVSWYQQTPGQGLQFLFEYFSETQRNKGNFPGRFSGRQFSNSRSEMNVSTLELGDSALYLCASSPRSLAYQETQYFGPGTRLLVL.

The gene calls are TRBV28 and TRBJ2-7, with a tentative D call TRBD2 (6 bases). The germline gives CDR1 MDHEN, CDR2 SYDVKM. This CDR3 is built from 12 residues. CDR3 in amino acids: CAAGRVGNEQYF. The CDR3 DNA reads TGTGCTGCGGGGCGGGTTGGGAACGAGCAGTACTTC.

This clonotype was detected many times. The chain links TRBV12-3 or TRBV12-4 to TRBJ2-7, with 9 positions matching TRBD1. Losses at the gene ends were 3 bases for V and 5 bases for J; bases not matched to a gene: 8. The CDR3 sequence is 15 residues long. CDR3 in DNA: TGTGCCAGCAGTTTGGGTGGGGACAGGGTCCACGAGCAGTACTTC. Amino acid sequence: CASSLGGDRVHEQYF.

The chain employs TRBV7-8 and TRBJ2-7, with D perhaps given as TRBD1 or TRBD2 (5 bases each). CDR3 length: 14 amino acids. V lost 3 bases to trimming and J lost 2 bases, with 11 bases between them. In germline, CDR1 is SGHVS, CDR2 FQNEAQ. CDR3 sequence: CASSFTRGPYEQYF. Here the CDR3 DNA reads TGTGCCAGCAGCTTCACGAGGGGTCCCTACGAGCAGTACTTC.

This clonotype was seen a single time. The chain employs TRBV20-1 and TRBJ1-1, with D unclear. This CDR3 is 12 amino acids long. Per germline, CDR1 DFQATT and CDR2 SNEGSKA (reference sequence). Between the trimmed V and J ends, which lost 8 bases and 3 bases, there was a span of 13 bases. In nucleotides, the CDR3 is TGCAGTCCCAGGAGGGTAGACACTGAAGCTTTCTTT. It encodes CSPRRVDTEAFF.

In its sample, this clonotype was seen many times. The chain carries TRBV5-1 and TRBJ1-2, with 8 bases identical to TRBD1. Germline V gene lookup returns CDR1 SGHRS and CDR2 YFSETQ. V lost 7 bases and J lost 5; bases outside the gene matches: 1. The CDR3 extends over 11 amino acids. CDR3 residues: CASQGAYGYTF. CDR3 bases: TGCGCCAGCCAGGGGGCGTATGGCTACACCTTC.

Only one count was recorded for this clonotype. V gene TRBV29-1 combines with J gene TRBJ1-4; 10 bases agree with TRBD1. Germline V gene data show CDR1 as SQVTM and CDR2 as ANQGSEA. V shed 3 bases, J shed 7 bases, and the junction held 8 bases outside the gene matches. This CDR3 is 15 amino acids long. The DNA of the CDR3 is TGCAGCGTTGACGGGATGACAGGGGGCGGTGAAAAACTGTTTTTT. Protein product: CSVDGMTGGGEKLFF.

This clonotype was detected ten times or more. This chain joins TRBV11-2 and TRBJ2-3; 10 bases align to TRBD1. The germline V gene encodes CDR1 SGHAT and CDR2 FQNNGV. V shed 5 bases and J 2 bases; nucleotides not matched to a gene: 4. The CDR3 is 15 amino acids. The CDR3 spells CASSPRQGATDTQYF. Written as DNA, the CDR3 is TGTGCCAGCAGCCCGAGACAGGGGGCCACAGATACGCAGTATTTT.

This clonotype was seen many times. The chain uses TRBV2 and TRBJ1-4; D is possibly TRBD1 (6 bases). Germline-derived CDR1 and CDR2 are SNHLY and FYNNEI. The CDR3 consists of 13 residues. Trimming took off 5 bases at V and 5 bases at J, with 9 bases between the two ends. The CDR3 DNA is TGTGCCAGCAGTCGACAGGTCAATGAAAAACTGTTTTTT. Protein sequence: CASSRQVNEKLFF.

Ten or more counts support this clonotype. The chain is built from TRBV20-1 and TRBJ2-7; 7 nucleotides align to TRBD2. The CDR3 loop spans 17 amino acids. V lost 0 bases to trimming and J lost 3 bases; unmatched junction nucleotides: 14. The germline gives CDR1 DFQATT, CDR2 SNEGSKA (reference sequence). CDR3 nucleotides: TGCAGTGCTAGAGATCCCTTCGTGGGAGGGTCGATCTACGAGCAGTACTTC. The encoded protein is CSARDPFVGGSIYEQYF.

This clonotype showed up just a few times. J is TRBJ2-2 and V is TRBV7-3, with D possibly matching TRBD2 (6 bases). CDR3 size: 14 residues. Trimming cost V 6 bases and J 2 bases, with 10 bases left between them. The germline gives CDR1 SGHTA, CDR2 FQGTGA. CDR3 residues: CASRWDLNTGELFF. The DNA of the CDR3 is TGTGCCAGCAGATGGGACTTAAACACCGGGGAGCTGTTTTTT.

This chain uses TRBV27 with TRBJ2-7; 8 nucleotides line up with TRBD2. J gave up 3 bases and V 2 bases, and 6 bases lay outside the gene matches. Germline-derived CDR1 and CDR2 are MNHEY and SMNVEV (reference sequence). The CDR3 contains 15 residues. The CDR3 nucleotides read TGTGCCAGCAGTTTAGGTTTAGCGGGGCACTACGAGCAGTACTTC. Encoded protein: CASSLGLAGHYEQYF.

The chain carries TRBV9 and TRBJ1-5, with D possibly TRBD1 on 6 matching bases. V lost 7 bases and J lost 5, with 19 bases in between. The CDR3 consists of 15 residues. CDR1 is SGDLS, CDR2 YYNGEE, per germline. This CDR3 is CASSPNQGPDQPQHF. The CDR3 coding sequence is TGTGCCAGCTCACCTAATCAGGGGCCGGATCAGCCCCAGCATTTT.

The table lists this clonotype with many counts. V is TRBV6-1 and J is TRBJ1-2, with a weak D call TRBD1 (5 bases). This CDR3 has 15 residues. With 4 bases removed from V and 7 bases from J, the gap between germline ends came to 19 bases. Germline CDR1 and CDR2: MNHNS and SASEGT. In DNA, the CDR3 is TGTGCCAGCAGTGTGTTCCCGGGGCACGTAAGTGGCTACACCTTC. This translates into CASSVFPGHVSGYTF.

The genes are TRBV7-6 and TRBJ1-1; D not certain. Trimming cost V 1 base and J 0 bases, with 9 bases left between them. Looked up from germline, CDR1 is SGHVS and CDR2 is FNYEAQ. CDR3 length: 15 residues. The DNA of the CDR3 is TGTGCCAGCAGCTTAGTTGGAGCAGTGAACACTGAAGCTTTCTTT. Protein sequence: CASSLVGAVNTEAFF.

Regarding this clonotype: Because it lacks the conserved phenylalanine or tryptophan at the end, this CDR3 is likely a read error. The rearrangement links TRBV2 to TRBJ1-5, with D unresolved. The germline CDR1 and CDR2 sequences are SNHLY and FYNNEI. CDR3 length: 12 residues. Trimming cost V 7 bases and J 5 bases, with 9 bases left between them. This CDR3 is CASMDLYQPQHL. The CDR3 coding sequence is TGTGCCAGCATGGATTTATATCAGCCCCAGCATTTG.

About this clonotype itself: A junction boundary mismatches the germline segment, possibly from a read error. The chain employs TRBV20-1 and TRBJ1-5; the match to TRBD1 covers 7 bases. This CDR3 region has 13 residues. Germline V lookup: CDR1 DFQATT, CDR2 SNEGSKA (reference sequence). The CDR3 spells CSAQRQGNRPQHF. The CDR3 DNA sequence: TGCAGTGCCCAACGACAGGGCAATCGGCCCCAGCATTTT.

J is TRBJ1-4 and V is TRBV19, with D possibly TRBD1 on 6 matching bases. Between the trimmed V and J ends, which lost 4 bases and 10 bases, there was a span of 25 bases. CDR1 is LNHDA and CDR2 is SQIVND in the germline V gene (reference sequence). The CDR3 spans 17 residues. The CDR3 spells CASSKRLGQPGEGKLFF. CDR3 nucleotides: TGTGCCAGTAGTAAACGTCTTGGACAGCCCGGGGAGGGAAAACTGTTTTTT.

In its sample, this clonotype was seen many times. CDR3 region: CASSLSREWYEQYF. The CDR3, as DNA: TGTGCCAGCAGCTTATCGCGGGAGTGGTACGAGCAGTACTTC. The J gene is TRBJ2-7, the V gene TRBV7-9, with 7 nucleotides matching TRBD2. Germline V gives CDR1 SEHNR, CDR2 FQNEAQ (reference sequence). The CDR3 is 14 amino acids. The junction had 5 bases not matched to a gene; V was cut back by 2 bases and J by 4 bases.